The next 24 T cell receptor beta chains were all read from a single sample in a study of blood T cell repertoires in COVID-19. TCRdb keeps only in-frame clones here, not all; method: immunoSEQ multiplex PCR. The sample includes around 24,000 clones, around 85% of them seen just once. The material sequenced was peripheral blood. Receptor source: a woman over 75 with acute or convalescent COVID-19.

The genes are TRBV28 and TRBJ1-2, with D tentatively TRBD1 (5 bases). This CDR3 has 14 residues. Germline CDR1 and CDR2: MDHEN and SYDVKM. Deletions cut 6 bases from V and 2 bases from J, with 13 bases between. CDR3 region: CASRPPTDNYGYTF. CDR3 coding DNA: TGTGCCAGCAGACCTCCGACAGACAACTATGGCTACACCTTC.

This clone was found once. The chain is built from TRBV4-1 and TRBJ2-5, with 15 positions matching TRBD2. Germline CDR1 MGHRA, CDR2 YSYEKL. The junction had 5 bases not matched to a gene; V was cut back by 1 base and J by 5 bases. The CDR3 consists of 17 residues. The CDR3 spells CASSQGVGTSGRETQYF. Written as DNA, the CDR3 is TGCGCCAGCAGCCAAGGAGTGGGGACTAGCGGGAGGGAGACCCAGTACTTC.

The chain joins TRBV27 to TRBJ2-1; D gene uncertain. This CDR3 region has 13 residues. Germline V lookup: CDR1 MNHEY, CDR2 SMNVEV (reference sequence). Trimming took off 0 bases at V and 3 bases at J, with 3 bases between the two ends. This CDR3 is CASSLSVYNEQFF. The DNA of the CDR3 is TGTGCCAGCAGTTTATCCGTCTACAATGAGCAGTTCTTC.

This sequence joins TRBV10-3 and TRBJ1-5, with TRBD1 matching over 10 bases. The length of the CDR3 is 14 residues. CDR1 ENHRY and CDR2 SYGVKD come from the germline V gene. V gave up 4 bases and J gave up 6 bases; unmatched junction bases: 3. CDR3 amino acids: CAISVGQGSQPQHF. The CDR3 DNA is TGTGCCATCAGTGTGGGACAGGGGAGTCAGCCCCAGCATTTT.

The J gene is TRBJ1-1, the V gene TRBV9; D is perhaps TRBD1 (5 bases). V gave up 4 bases and J gave up 3 bases, with 10 bases separating them. Germline V gives CDR1 SGDLS, CDR2 YYNGEE. CDR3 size: 13 residues. CDR3 bases: TGTGCCAGCAGCCCGGAGGGGTACACTGAAGCTTTCTTT. It is translated as CASSPEGYTEAFF.

The rearrangement links TRBV4-3 to TRBJ2-1, with a tentative D call TRBD2 (5 bases). V lost 4 bases to trimming and J lost 0 bases, with 16 bases between them. CDR3 length: 17 residues. Germline V gene data show CDR1 as LGHNA and CDR2 as YSLEER. In DNA, the CDR3 is TGCGCCAGCAGCCGAGAAGGCCCGGGATTCTCCTACAATGAGCAGTTCTTC. Protein sequence: CASSREGPGFSYNEQFF.

The CDR3 spells CASSGPRQGGYEKLFF. The CDR3 DNA sequence: TGTGCCAGCAGCGGACCGAGACAGGGGGGATACGAAAAACTGTTTTTT. J is TRBJ1-4 and V is TRBV2, with 9 bases aligning to TRBD1. V shed 6 bases and J 8 bases; nucleotides not matched to a gene: 13. In germline, CDR1 is SNHLY, CDR2 FYNNEI. The CDR3 contains 16 residues.

The chain links TRBV2 to TRBJ2-7, with TRBD2 identical over 7 bases. The CDR3 contains 15 residues. Per the germline V gene, CDR1 is SNHLY and CDR2 is FYNNEI. V dropped 0 bases and J dropped 1; count of bases not matched to a gene: 3. CDR3 region: CASSEAPAGSYEQYF. Written as DNA, the CDR3 is TGTGCCAGCAGTGAAGCGCCAGCGGGGTCCTACGAGCAGTACTTC.

The chain joins TRBV5-6 to TRBJ2-7; D perhaps matches TRBD1 (5 bases). From germline, CDR1 is SGHDT and CDR2 YYEEEE. CDR3 length: 12 amino acids. V lost 2 bases and J 4 bases, leaving 7 bases between the germline ends. In nucleotides, the CDR3 is TGTGCCAGCAGCTTTCAGGGATACGAGCAGTACTTC. This sequence encodes CASSFQGYEQYF. Filled out from reference TRBV5-6 and TRBJ2-7, the complete variable domain reads DAGVTQSPTHLIKTRGQQVTLRCSPKSGHDTVSWYQQALGQGPQFIFQYYEEEERQRGNFPDRFSGHQFPNYSSELNVNALLLGDSALYLCASSFQGYEQYFGPGTRLTVT.

J is TRBJ1-4 and V is TRBV19, with a weak D call TRBD1 (5 bases). The CDR3 is 13 residues long. Trimming removed 2 bases at V and 9 bases at J, with 10 bases between. CDR1 LNHDA and CDR2 SQIVND come from the germline V gene (reference sequence). In DNA form, the CDR3 reads TGTGCCAGTAGTATAACAGGACCCCAAAAACTGTTTTTT. This encodes CASSITGPQKLFF.

The chain joins TRBV5-1 to TRBJ2-7; 9 nucleotides align to TRBD1. The CDR3 extends over 15 amino acids. V was clipped by 4 bases and J by 3 bases; unmatched bases: 8. Germline CDR1 reads SGHRS; CDR2 reads YFSETQ. Here the CDR3 reads CASSPGTGRFYEQYF. CDR3 sequence (DNA): TGCGCCAGCAGCCCCGGGACAGGGCGGTTCTACGAGCAGTACTTC.

The CDR3 DNA reads TGTGCCAGCAGCCAACAGCGGGGGCCCCAAGAGACCCAGTACTTC. This encodes CASSQQRGPQETQYF. The chain recombines TRBV3-1 (or the pseudogene TRBV3-2) with TRBJ2-5; 8 nucleotides align to TRBD2. Unmatched junction bases numbered 3, after V lost 2 bases and J lost 1 base. CDR3 length: 15 residues. CDR1 and CDR2 (germline): LGHDT, YNNKEL (reference sequence).

In nucleotides, the CDR3 is TGCAGCGTAGGACGGGATTACACTGAAGCTTTCTTT. Translation: CSVGRDYTEAFF. The chain is built from TRBV29-1 and TRBJ1-1; D not resolved. There are 12 residues in the CDR3. With 6 bases removed from V and 3 bases from J, the gap between germline ends came to 11 bases. The germline V gene encodes CDR1 SQVTM and CDR2 ANQGSEA. Combining the CDR3 with reference TRBV29-1 and TRBJ1-1 gives the whole variable domain SAVISQKPSRDICQRGTSLTIQCQVDSQVTMMFWYRQQPGQSLTLIATANQGSEATYESGFVIDKFPISRPNLTFSTLTVSNMSPEDSSIYLCSVGRDYTEAFFGQGTRLTVV.

The table lists this clone with a few counts. The rearrangement joins TRBV24-1 to TRBJ1-3, with D tentatively TRBD1 (6 bases). CDR3 length: 12 residues. V was clipped by 10 bases and J by 4 bases, with 10 bases between them. Germline lookup yields CDR1 KGHDR and CDR2 SFDVKD. The CDR3, as DNA: TGTGCCACACAGGGTATAGGAAACACCATATATTTT. This gives the protein CATQGIGNTIYF.

The V call is TRBV6-5, the J call TRBJ1-1; 9 bases agree with TRBD1. Germline lookup yields CDR1 MNHEY and CDR2 SVGAGI. The CDR3 extends over 14 amino acids. J gave up 5 bases and V 1 base, and 2 bases lay outside the gene matches. This chain's CDR3 is CASSYWTGETEAFF. The CDR3 DNA sequence: TGTGCCAGCAGTTACTGGACAGGGGAAACTGAAGCTTTCTTT.

The chain joins TRBV15 to TRBJ2-1; 9 bases are a match to TRBD2. CDR1 and CDR2 (germline): LNHNV, YYDKDF (reference sequence). The CDR3 has 18 residues. The J segment lost 8 bases and the V segment lost 1 base, leaving 15 bases of the junction unmatched. The CDR3, as DNA: TGTGCCACCAGCAGAGGTGGTAGCGGGAGACGGAGTGAACATGAGCAGTTCTTC. Translated, it gives CATSRGGSGRRSEHEQFF.

This clone was detected only a few times. The chain combines TRBV7-8 with TRBJ2-7; 10 bases match TRBD2. Trimming cost V 1 base and J 3 bases; bases outside gene matches: 9. Germline CDR1 reads SGHVS; CDR2 reads FQNEAQ. The CDR3 runs to 17 residues. CDR3 sequence: CASSLDLGLAGVYEQYF. In DNA form, the CDR3 reads TGTGCCAGCAGCTTAGACTTGGGTCTAGCGGGAGTCTACGAGCAGTACTTC.

The chain uses TRBV10-3 and TRBJ2-3; D uncertain. CDR1 ENHRY and CDR2 SYGVKD come from the germline V gene. Trimming took 2 bases from V and 4 from J, leaving 7 bases between them. The CDR3 covers 13 residues. CDR3 in amino acids: CAISEVSADTQYF. The CDR3 nucleotides are TGTGCCATCAGTGAGGTCAGCGCAGATACGCAGTATTTT.

This chain joins TRBV29-1 and TRBJ2-1; TRBD2 matches 8 bases. The V gene's germline CDR1 is SQVTM and CDR2 ANQGSEA. CDR3 length: 13 residues. With V trimmed by 5 bases and J by 6 bases, 6 bases remained unmatched. Written as DNA, the CDR3 is TGCAGCGTTCCCGGGCTAGCGGGCAATGAGCAGTTCTTC. This gives the protein CSVPGLAGNEQFF.

CDR3 bases: TGCGCCAGCAGCTTGGGCGGGGGGTCAGAGACCCAGTACTTC. This gives the protein CASSLGGGSETQYF. The V call is TRBV5-1, the J call TRBJ2-5; 8 nucleotides line up with TRBD2. The J segment lost 4 bases and the V segment lost 0 bases, leaving 2 bases of the junction unmatched. This CDR3 region has 14 residues. Germline CDR1 SGHRS, CDR2 YFSETQ.

This clone was observed once. The V and J genes are TRBV18 and TRBJ1-3; the D is unclear. From germline, CDR1 is KGHSH and CDR2 LQKENI. This CDR3 region has 16 residues. Deletions cut 2 bases from V and 0 bases from J, with 11 bases between. The CDR3 region is CASSPMAQVSGNTIYF. DNA for the CDR3: TGTGCCAGCTCACCAATGGCCCAGGTCTCTGGAAACACCATATATTTT. Filled out from reference TRBV18 and TRBJ1-3, the complete variable domain reads NAGVMQNPRHLVRRRGQEARLRCSPMKGHSHVYWYRQLPEEGLKFMVYLQKENIIDESGMPKERFSAEFPKEGPSILRIQQVVRGDSAAYFCASSPMAQVSGNTIYFGEGSWLTVV.

The V gene is TRBV6-1, the J gene TRBJ2-5; TRBD1 is a possible D gene (5 bases). CDR3 length: 13 amino acids. Germline CDR1 is MNHNS and CDR2 is SASEGT. Trimming took 3 bases from V and 4 from J, leaving 9 bases between them. The CDR3: CASSDWGSETQYF. In DNA form, the CDR3 reads TGTGCCAGCAGTGATTGGGGCTCAGAGACCCAGTACTTC.

The V call is TRBV7-9, the J call TRBJ2-3; a weak D match, TRBD2 (6 bases). Germline V gene sequence: CDR1 SEHNR, CDR2 FQNEAQ (reference sequence). This CDR3 contains 15 residues. Trimming stripped 2 bases from V and 0 bases from J, with 9 bases between. The CDR3 protein is CASSLIGSSTDTQYF. As DNA, the CDR3 is TGTGCCAGCAGCTTAATCGGGAGTAGCACAGATACGCAGTATTTT.

The chain couples TRBV5-1 to TRBJ1-4; TRBD1 might be the D (5 bases). CDR3 length: 15 residues. Germline V gives CDR1 SGHRS, CDR2 YFSETQ. V gave up 4 bases and J gave up 4 bases, with 14 bases separating them. CDR3 loop: CASSVVGGGNEKLFF. The CDR3 DNA reads as TGCGCCAGCAGCGTCGTCGGGGGAGGTAATGAAAAACTGTTTTTT.